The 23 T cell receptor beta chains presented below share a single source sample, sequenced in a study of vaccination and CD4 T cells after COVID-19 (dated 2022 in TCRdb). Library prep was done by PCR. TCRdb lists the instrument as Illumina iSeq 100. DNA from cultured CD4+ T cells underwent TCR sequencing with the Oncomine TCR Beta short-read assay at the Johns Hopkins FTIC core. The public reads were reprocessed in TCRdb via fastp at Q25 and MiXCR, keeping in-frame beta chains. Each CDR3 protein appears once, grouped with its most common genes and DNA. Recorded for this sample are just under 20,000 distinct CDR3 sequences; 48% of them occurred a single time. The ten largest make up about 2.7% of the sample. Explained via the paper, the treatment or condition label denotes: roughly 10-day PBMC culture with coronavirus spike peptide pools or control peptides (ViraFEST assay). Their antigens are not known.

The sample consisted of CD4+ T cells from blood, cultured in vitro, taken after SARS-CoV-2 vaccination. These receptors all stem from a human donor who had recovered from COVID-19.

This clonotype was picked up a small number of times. The CDR3 reads CASSLDPGTTYEQYF. The CDR3 DNA sequence: TGTGCCAGCAGCTTAGATCCGGGGACCACCTACGAGCAGTACTTC. The gene calls are TRBV7-2 and TRBJ2-7; perhaps D is TRBD1 or TRBD2 (5 bases each). The germline V and J ends were trimmed by 1 base and 2 bases, with 12 bases remaining between them. This CDR3 is 15 amino acids long. CDR1 is SGHTA, CDR2 FQGNSA, per germline.

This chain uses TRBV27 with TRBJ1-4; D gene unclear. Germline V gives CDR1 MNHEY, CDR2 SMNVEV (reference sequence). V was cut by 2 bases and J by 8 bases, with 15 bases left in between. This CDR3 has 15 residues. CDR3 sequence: CASSLGQPDGEKLFF. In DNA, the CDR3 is TGTGCCAGCAGTTTAGGGCAACCGGACGGGGAAAAACTGTTTTTT. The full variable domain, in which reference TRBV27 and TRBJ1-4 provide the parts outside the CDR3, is EAQVTQNPRYLITVTGKKLTVTCSQNMNHEYMSWYRQDPGLGLRQIYYSMNVEVTDKGDVPEGYKVSRKEKRNFPLILESPSPNQTSLYFCASSLGQPDGEKLFFGSGTQLSVL.

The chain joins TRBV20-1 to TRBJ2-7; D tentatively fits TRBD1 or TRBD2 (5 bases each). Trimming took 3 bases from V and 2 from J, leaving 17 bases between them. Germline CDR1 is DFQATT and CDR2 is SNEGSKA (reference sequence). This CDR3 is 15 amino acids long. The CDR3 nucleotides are TGCAGTGCTAGTAGGTTGGGACGGCCACCCTACGAGCAGTACTTC. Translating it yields CSASRLGRPPYEQYF.

Here the CDR3 reads CASSRPGQVNYGYTF. The CDR3, as DNA: TGTGCCAGCAGCCGACCGGGACAGGTTAACTATGGCTACACCTTC. V gene TRBV21-1 combines with J gene TRBJ1-2; TRBD1 is the table's D call and was not checked against the DNA. TRBV21-1 is termed a pseudogene. This CDR3 has 15 residues.

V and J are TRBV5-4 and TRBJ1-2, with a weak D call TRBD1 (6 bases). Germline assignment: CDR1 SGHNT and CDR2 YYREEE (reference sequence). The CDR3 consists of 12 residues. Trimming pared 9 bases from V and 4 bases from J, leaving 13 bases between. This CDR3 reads CAISTGGYGYTF. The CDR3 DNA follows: TGTGCCATATCGACAGGAGGCTATGGCTACACCTTC.

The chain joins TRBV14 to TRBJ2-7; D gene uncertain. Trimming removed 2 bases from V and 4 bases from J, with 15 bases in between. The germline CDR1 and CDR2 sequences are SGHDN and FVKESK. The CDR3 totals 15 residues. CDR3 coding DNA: TGTGCCAGCAGCCAATCCCCGGGTCTTCAATACGAGCAGTACTTC. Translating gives CASSQSPGLQYEQYF.

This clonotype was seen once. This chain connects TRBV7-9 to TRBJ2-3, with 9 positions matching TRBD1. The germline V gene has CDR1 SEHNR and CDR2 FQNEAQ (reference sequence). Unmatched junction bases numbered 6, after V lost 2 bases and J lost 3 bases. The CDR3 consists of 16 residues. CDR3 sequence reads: CASSLMSGQGTDTQYF. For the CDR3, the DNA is TGTGCCAGCAGCTTAATGTCAGGACAGGGGACAGATACGCAGTATTTT.

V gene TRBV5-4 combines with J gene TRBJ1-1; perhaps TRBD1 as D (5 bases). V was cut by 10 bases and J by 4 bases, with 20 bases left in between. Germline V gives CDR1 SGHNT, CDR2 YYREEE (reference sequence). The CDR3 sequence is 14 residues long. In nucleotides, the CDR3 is TGTGCCGTCAGGCAGGGACCCCGAGGCACTGAAGCTTTCTTT. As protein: CAVRQGPRGTEAFF.

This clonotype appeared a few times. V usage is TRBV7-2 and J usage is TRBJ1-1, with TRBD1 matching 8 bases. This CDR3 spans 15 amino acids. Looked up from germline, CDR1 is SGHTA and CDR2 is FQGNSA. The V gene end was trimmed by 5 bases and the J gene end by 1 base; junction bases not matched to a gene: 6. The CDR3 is CASSLDRGWNTEAFF. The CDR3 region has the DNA TGTGCCAGCAGCCTCGACAGGGGATGGAACACTGAAGCTTTCTTT.

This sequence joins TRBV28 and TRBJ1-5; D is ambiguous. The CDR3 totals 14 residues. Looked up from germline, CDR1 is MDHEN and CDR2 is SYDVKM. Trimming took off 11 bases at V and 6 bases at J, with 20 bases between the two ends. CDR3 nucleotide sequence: TGTGCCTCGGCCGGGTTCGGCCCAGGTCAGCCCCAGCATTTT. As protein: CASAGFGPGQPQHF. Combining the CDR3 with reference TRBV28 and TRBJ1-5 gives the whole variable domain DVKVTQSSRYLVKRTGEKVFLECVQDMDHENMFWYRQDPGLGLRLIYFSYDVKMKEKGDIPEGYSVSREKKERFSLILESASTNQTSMYLCASAGFGPGQPQHFGDGTRLSIL.

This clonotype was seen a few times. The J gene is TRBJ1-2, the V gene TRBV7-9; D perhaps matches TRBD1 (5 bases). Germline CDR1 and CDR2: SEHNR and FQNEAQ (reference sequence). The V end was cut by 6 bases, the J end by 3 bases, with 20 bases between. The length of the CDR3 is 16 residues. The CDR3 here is CASRPTGILGDYGYTF. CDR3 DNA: TGTGCCAGCAGACCCACGGGGATTTTGGGGGACTATGGCTACACCTTC. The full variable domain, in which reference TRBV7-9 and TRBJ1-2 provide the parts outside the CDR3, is DTGVSQNPRHKITKRGQNVTFRCDPISEHNRLYWYRQTLGQGPEFLTYFQNEAQLEKSRLLSDRFSAERPKGSFSTLEIQRTEQGDSAMYLCASRPTGILGDYGYTFGSGTRLTVV.

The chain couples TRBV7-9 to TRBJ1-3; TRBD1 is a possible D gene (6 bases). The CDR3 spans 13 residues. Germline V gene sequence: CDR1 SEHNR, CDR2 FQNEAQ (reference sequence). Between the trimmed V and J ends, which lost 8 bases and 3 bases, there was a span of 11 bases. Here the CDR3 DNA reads TGTGCCAGCGGCGCAGGGGTTGGAAACACCATATATTTT. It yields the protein CASGAGVGNTIYF.

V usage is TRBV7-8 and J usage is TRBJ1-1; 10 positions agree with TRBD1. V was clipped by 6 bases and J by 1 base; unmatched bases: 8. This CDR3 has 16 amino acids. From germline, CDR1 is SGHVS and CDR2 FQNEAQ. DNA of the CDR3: TGTGCCAGCAGTTTACGGGACAGGGGTTCGAACACTGAAGCTTTCTTT. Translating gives CASSLRDRGSNTEAFF. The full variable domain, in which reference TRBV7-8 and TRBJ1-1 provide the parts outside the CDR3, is GAGVSQSPRYKVAKRGQDVALRCDPISGHVSLFWYQQALGQGPEFLTYFQNEAQLDKSGLPSDRFFAERPEGSVSTLKIQRTQQEDSAVYLCASSLRDRGSNTEAFFGQGTRLTVV.

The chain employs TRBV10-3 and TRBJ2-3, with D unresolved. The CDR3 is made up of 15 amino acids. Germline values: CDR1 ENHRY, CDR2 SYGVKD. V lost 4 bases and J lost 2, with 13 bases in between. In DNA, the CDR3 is TGTGCCATCAGTGTAGGCCTAACAAACACAGATACGCAGTATTTT. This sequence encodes CAISVGLTNTDTQYF.

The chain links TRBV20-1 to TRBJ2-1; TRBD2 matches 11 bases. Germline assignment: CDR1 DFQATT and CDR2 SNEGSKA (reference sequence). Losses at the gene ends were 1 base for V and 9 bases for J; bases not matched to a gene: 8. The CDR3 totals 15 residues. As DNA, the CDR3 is TGCAGTGCTAGAGTAGCGGGAGGGGCCCGTTTTGAGCAGTTCTTC. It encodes CSARVAGGARFEQFF.

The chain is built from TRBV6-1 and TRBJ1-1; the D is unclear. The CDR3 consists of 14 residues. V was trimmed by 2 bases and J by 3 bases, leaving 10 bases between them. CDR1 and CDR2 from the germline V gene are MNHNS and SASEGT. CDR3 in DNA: TGTGCCAGCAGTGAAACGGTCGGAGACACTGAAGCTTTCTTT. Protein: CASSETVGDTEAFF.

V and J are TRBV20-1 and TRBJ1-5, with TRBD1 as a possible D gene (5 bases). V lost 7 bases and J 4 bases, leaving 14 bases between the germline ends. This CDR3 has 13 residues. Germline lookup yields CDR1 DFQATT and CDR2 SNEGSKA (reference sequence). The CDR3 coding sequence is TGCAGTGGGGCGGGACCGATTAATCAGCCCCAGCATTTT. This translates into CSGAGPINQPQHF.

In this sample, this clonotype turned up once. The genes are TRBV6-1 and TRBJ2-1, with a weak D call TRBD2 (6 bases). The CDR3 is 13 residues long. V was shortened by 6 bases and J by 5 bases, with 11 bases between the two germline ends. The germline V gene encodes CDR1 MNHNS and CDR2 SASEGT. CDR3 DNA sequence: TGTGCCAGCAGGGGTCGGGGGAACAATGAGCAGTTCTTC. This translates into CASRGRGNNEQFF.

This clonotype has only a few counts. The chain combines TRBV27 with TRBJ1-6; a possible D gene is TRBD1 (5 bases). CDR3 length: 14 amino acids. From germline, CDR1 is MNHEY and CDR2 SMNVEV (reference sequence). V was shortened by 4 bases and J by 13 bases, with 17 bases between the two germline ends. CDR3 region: CASSSLFDRGPLHF. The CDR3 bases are TGTGCCAGCAGTTCCCTATTCGACAGAGGGCCCCTCCACTTT.

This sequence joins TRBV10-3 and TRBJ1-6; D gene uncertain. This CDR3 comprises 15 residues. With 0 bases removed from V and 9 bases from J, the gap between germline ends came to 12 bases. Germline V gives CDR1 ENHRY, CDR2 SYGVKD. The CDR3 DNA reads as TGTGCCATCAGTGAGTCGATAAGAGGGAGTTCACCCCTCCACTTT. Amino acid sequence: CAISESIRGSSPLHF.

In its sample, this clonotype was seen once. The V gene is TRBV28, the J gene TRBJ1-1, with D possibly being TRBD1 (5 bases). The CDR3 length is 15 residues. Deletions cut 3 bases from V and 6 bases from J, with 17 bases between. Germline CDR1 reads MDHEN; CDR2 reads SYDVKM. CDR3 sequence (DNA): TGTGCCAGCAGTTTTTTATCAGGGCAGGAGGCTGAAGCTTTCTTT. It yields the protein CASSFLSGQEAEAFF.

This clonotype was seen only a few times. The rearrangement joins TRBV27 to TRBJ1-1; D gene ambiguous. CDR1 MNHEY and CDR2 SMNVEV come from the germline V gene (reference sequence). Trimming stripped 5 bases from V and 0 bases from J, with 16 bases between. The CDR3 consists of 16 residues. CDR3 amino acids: CASSTRTVTMNTEAFF. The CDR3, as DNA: TGTGCCAGCAGTACGCGGACGGTTACCATGAACACTGAAGCTTTCTTT.

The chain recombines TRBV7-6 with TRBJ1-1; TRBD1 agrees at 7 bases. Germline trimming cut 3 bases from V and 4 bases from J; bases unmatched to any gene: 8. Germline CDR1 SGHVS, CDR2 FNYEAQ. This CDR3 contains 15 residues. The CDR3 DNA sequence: TGTGCCAGCAGCTTGATGGAGGGGGCAGTCACTGAAGCTTTCTTT. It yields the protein CASSLMEGAVTEAFF. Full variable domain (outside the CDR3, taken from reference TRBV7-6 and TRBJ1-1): GAGVSQSPRYKVTKRGQDVALRCDPISGHVSLYWYRQALGQGPEFLTYFNYEAQQDKSGLPNDRFSAERPEGSISTLTIQRTEQRDSAMYRCASSLMEGAVTEAFFGQGTRLTVV.